This TCR beta chain came from a study of beta chain features in type 1 diabetes listed by TCRdb under 2018. Study-wide context: Patients and healthy donors did not differ in mean age, gender distribution, total cell number or subset yield. A total of around 100 million sorted cells were examined across all samples, and RNA yield correlated strongly with the number of cells per subset. In the study, recently diagnosed type 1 diabetes patients and matched healthy donors were compared on the TCRB repertoires of their sorted circulating CD4+ T cell subsets. Naive and central memory subsets were obtained from all 30 or so donors, but regulatory and stem cell-like memory subsets were isolated from only 8 patients and roughly 8 healthy donors. Paper-wide results and their limitations: Naive, central memory and regulatory TCRB repertoires appeared more similar among patients than among healthy donors. Type 1 diabetes patients showed a moderate but significant shortening of TCRB CDR3 length in all four CD4+ subsets. Fewer insertions and more nucleotide deletions at VDJ recombination sites were observed in patients with type 1 diabetes, implying thymic rearrangement abnormalities. Because cDNA was sequenced instead of genomic DNA, activated cells with high expression could be over-represented, although the groups did not differ in activation or CD3 levels. PCR may preferentially amplify shorter templates, but because patient and control samples were amplified and corrected together, any resulting skew would affect both groups equally. HLA sub-analyses involved small numbers of individuals, so any influence of HLA type on TCRB rearrangement remained unresolved.

This clone was seen only a few times. Its recognized antigen is unknown. No base quality values were provided; no much bigger clone lies one nucleotide off. A single peripheral blood draw of around 0.11 L on average was collected from each donor into heparinised tubes. A BD FACSAria II was used to sort naive, central memory, regulatory and stem cell-like memory CD4+ T cells with a panel that included CD45RO, CCR7, CD25, CD127, CD95 and CD27. Every sorted population had a purity above 95%. PBMCs were isolated immediately by Lymphoprep density gradient centrifugation and stained directly without culture. To minimize batch effects, samples were stained and sorted in pairs, one healthy donor with one patient per experiment. All of the isolated RNA was reverse transcribed with the High Capacity cDNA Reverse Transcription Kit, so expressed TCRB transcripts were sequenced. Deep immunoSEQ sequencing was applied to naive, central memory and regulatory T cell samples, giving an average of roughly 3.5 million total reads per sample. After sorted cells were lysed in RLT buffer, RNA was extracted with DNase-treated RNeasy Micro or Mini kits, with the choice depending on cell number. Each cell subset was processed on its own to prevent cross-contamination, while patient and healthy donor samples were processed together. The immunoSEQ multiplex PCR was used to amplify TCRB sequences from cDNA, generating 87-bp fragments that spanned the CDR3 region. Sequencing of the amplicons was done on the Illumina HiSeq platform. Regarding the original processing steps: PCR bias was computationally corrected using synthetic template baselines, reads within Hamming distance 2 were collapsed, and singletons that could not be merged were discarded. Reads were aligned to IMGT to assign V, D and J genes, CDR3 length, and insertions or deletions at six rearrangement sites. Within each subset, clonotype counts were normalized to sorted cell number, and only after that were true diversity and Gini coefficients computed with the tcR R package. The overlap coefficient, calculated on TCRB nucleotide sequences, was used to measure repertoire sharing. The clones in this table, taken by TCRdb from immuneACCESS, are in-frame only. Not every clone is retained; where verified, under half of the shortfall comes from an unresolved V gene, and the cause of the rest is unknown. The DNA gave D and trimming, while V, J and clone size come from that table. In all, the sample holds a few hundred thousand clones, and 9.5% to 10% of those were seen once. The top ten clones comprise about 0.6% of the sample.

The junction carries 13 bases between V and J, which are trimmed by 4 bases and 5 bases respectively. The CDR3 has 13 amino acids, counting the end cysteine and phenylalanine. Of the read, only the CDR3 DNA is kept; its 39 bases are in frame from base 1. For CDR1 and CDR2, the germline V gene lists SGHRS and YFSETQ. The chain couples TRBV5-1 to TRBJ2-7, with the identity of the D gene unclear. Sample: central memory CD4+ T cells from blood. This receptor was obtained from a man aged 25-40 years with type 1 diabetes. CDR3 reads: CASSQVQNDEQYF. The DNA sequence is TGCGCCAGCAGCCAGGTCCAGAACGACGAGCAGTACTTC.